This TCR beta chain is from a study of blood T cell repertoires in COVID-19. Repertoires were generated with immunoSEQ multiplex PCR, while TCRdb's copy carries only in-frame clones and drops some. The repertoire holds under 300,000 clones, with 88% as singletons. Germline lookup yields CDR1 LNHNV and CDR2 YYDKDF (reference sequence). There are 12 residues in the CDR3. On this clone itself: A read error may produce the germline difference seen at one junction end.

Specimen: PBMCs or T cells enriched from blood (not recorded which). V is TRBV15 and J is TRBJ2-7; 9 bases align to TRBD1. The sequence was collected from a woman aged 55-70 years in a cohort exposed to, infected with or recovered from COVID-19 (not recorded which). As DNA, the CDR3 is TGTGCCACCAGCCTGGGACAGGGTCAATCGTCCTTC. Translated, it gives CATSLGQGQSSF.